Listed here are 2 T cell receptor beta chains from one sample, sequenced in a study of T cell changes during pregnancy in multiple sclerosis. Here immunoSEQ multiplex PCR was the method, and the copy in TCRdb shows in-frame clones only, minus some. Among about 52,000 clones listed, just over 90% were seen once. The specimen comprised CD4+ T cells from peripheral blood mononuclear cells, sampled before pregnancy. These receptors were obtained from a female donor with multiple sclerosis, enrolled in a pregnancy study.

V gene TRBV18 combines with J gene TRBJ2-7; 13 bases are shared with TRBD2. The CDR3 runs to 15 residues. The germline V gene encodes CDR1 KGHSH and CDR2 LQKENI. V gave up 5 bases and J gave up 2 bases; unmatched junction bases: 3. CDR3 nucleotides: TGTGCCAGCTCATCGGGACTAGCGGGGACCTACGAGCAGTACTTC. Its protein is CASSSGLAGTYEQYF. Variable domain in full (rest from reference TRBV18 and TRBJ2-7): NAGVMQNPRHLVRRRGQEARLRCSPMKGHSHVYWYRQLPEEGLKFMVYLQKENIIDESGMPKERFSAEFPKEGPSILRIQQVVRGDSAAYFCASSSGLAGTYEQYFGPGTRLTVT.

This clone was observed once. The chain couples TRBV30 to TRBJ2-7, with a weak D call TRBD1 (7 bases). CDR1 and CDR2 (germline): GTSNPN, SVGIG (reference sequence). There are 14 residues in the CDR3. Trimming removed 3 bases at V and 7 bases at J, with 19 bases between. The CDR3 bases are TGTGCCTGGAGACCCAGGGGGGCCCCCCCTGAGCAGTACTTC. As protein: CAWRPRGAPPEQYF.